The 20 T cell receptor beta chains below all came from one sample that was sequenced in a study of OX40 agonist ivuxolimab in advanced cancers. Generated by immunoSEQ multiplex PCR, the TCRdb table keeps only in-frame clones and is missing some. This repertoire shows around 94,000 clones, 80% to 95% found once; its top ten account for 3.4%. The sample in question was CD4+ or CD8+ T cells sorted from blood, obtained in a trial of the OX40 agonist ivuxolimab. These receptors came from an adult with an advanced solid tumor such as melanoma, head and neck, liver or kidney cancer.

The rearrangement uses TRBV5-1 and TRBJ1-2; 8 bases line up with TRBD1. This CDR3 has 15 residues. The V and J ends lost 0 bases and 5 bases, in that order; junction bases with no gene match: 6. Germline V gene lookup returns CDR1 SGHRS and CDR2 YFSETQ. CDR3 sequence: CASSLAVTGEYGYTF. The CDR3 region has the DNA TGCGCCAGCAGCTTGGCTGTGACAGGGGAATATGGCTACACCTTC.

The chain joins TRBV10-3 to TRBJ2-3; 12 positions agree with TRBD2. CDR3 length: 15 amino acids. With 10 bases clipped from V and 2 bases from J, the junction kept 7 bases outside the gene matches. Germline assignment: CDR1 ENHRY and CDR2 SYGVKD. The CDR3 DNA follows: TGTGCCACACTAGCGGGAGGCCCACTCACAGATACGCAGTATTTT. Its translation is CATLAGGPLTDTQYF.

For this clone: The sample contains more than one DNA sequence encoding this CDR3. The V call is TRBV5-6, the J call TRBJ1-1, with D unclear. The CDR3 has 12 residues. V lost 0 bases to trimming and J lost 3 bases, with 3 bases between them. The germline CDR1 and CDR2 sequences are SGHDT and YYEEEE. The CDR3 region has the DNA TGTGCCAGCAGCTTGGCGGACACTGAAGCTTTCTTT. Its translation is CASSLADTEAFF.

The V and J genes are TRBV5-1 and TRBJ2-2, with TRBD2 matching 13 bases. Trimming removed 0 bases from V and 7 bases from J; junction bases left unmatched: 12. Looked up from germline, CDR1 is SGHRS and CDR2 is YFSETQ. The CDR3 contains 19 residues. DNA for the CDR3: TGCGCCAGCAGCTTGGGGCTCCCTGGACTAGCGGGAGAGCTCGGGGAGCTGTTTTTT. Translation gives CASSLGLPGLAGELGELFF.

The V call is TRBV11-2, the J call TRBJ2-1, with D tentatively TRBD2 (5 bases). Germline assignment: CDR1 SGHAT and CDR2 FQNNGV. V was pared by 4 bases and J by 8 bases, with 9 bases between. The CDR3 is made up of 12 amino acids. The CDR3 coding sequence is TGTGCCAGCAGCTCTGGGAGCGATGAGCAGTTCTTC. Translating it yields CASSSGSDEQFF.

This sequence joins TRBV9 and TRBJ1-2; a possible D gene is TRBD1 (6 bases). The CDR3 is made up of 13 amino acids. Trimming removed 0 bases from V and 8 bases from J, with 11 bases in between. CDR1 and CDR2 (germline): SGDLS, YYNGEE. The CDR3 is CASSVERGIGYTF. The CDR3, as DNA: TGTGCCAGCAGCGTAGAGAGGGGGATAGGCTACACCTTC.

The rearrangement uses TRBV28 and TRBJ1-2; D unresolved. CDR1 is MDHEN and CDR2 is SYDVKM in the germline V gene. The V end lost 2 bases, the J end lost 1 base, and 11 bases lay between the germline ends. There are 15 residues in the CDR3. Here the CDR3 reads CASSLGPGLNYGYTF. For the CDR3, the DNA is TGTGCCAGCAGTTTAGGGCCAGGCCTTAACTATGGCTACACCTTC.

The chain combines TRBV27 with TRBJ2-7, with 9 bases identical to TRBD1. The CDR3 spans 14 residues. Germline CDR1 is MNHEY and CDR2 is SMNVEV (reference sequence). The junction had 11 bases not matched to a gene; V was cut back by 10 bases and J by 4 bases. For the CDR3, the DNA is TGTGCCACCGCTTGGCGGACAGGGGTGTACGAGCAGTACTTC. The encoded protein is CATAWRTGVYEQYF.

V is TRBV25-1 and J is TRBJ2-2; D may match TRBD1 or TRBD2 (5 bases each). Germline values: CDR1 MGHDK, CDR2 SYGVNS. This CDR3 region has 17 residues. The V end was cut by 4 bases, the J end by 3 bases, with 18 bases between. The CDR3 nucleotides are TGTGCCAGCAGTGGGGTTGACGGGGCTAGATACACCGGGGAGCTGTTTTTT. Its protein product is CASSGVDGARYTGELFF.

The chain joins TRBV27 to TRBJ1-5; D might be TRBD1 (5 bases). Trimming removed 2 bases from V and 2 bases from J, with 10 bases in between. The CDR3 has 15 residues. In germline, CDR1 is MNHEY, CDR2 SMNVEV (reference sequence). The CDR3 region has the DNA TGTGCCAGCAGTTTAGGGGGTAACGGCAATCAGCCCCAGCATTTT. It is translated as CASSLGGNGNQPQHF.

The J gene is TRBJ1-5, the V gene TRBV27, with D maybe TRBD1 (5 bases). V was shortened by 6 bases and J by 7 bases, with 13 bases between the two germline ends. CDR1 is MNHEY and CDR2 is SMNVEV in the germline V gene (reference sequence). CDR3 length equals 13 residues. CDR3 residues: CASSLGVQQPQHF. The CDR3 DNA sequence: TGTGCCAGCAGCCTAGGGGTTCAGCAGCCCCAGCATTTT.

The chain joins TRBV5-3 to TRBJ2-7; 7 bases fit TRBD1. TRBV5-3 falls under the ORF class, with uncertain function. J gave up 8 bases and V 7 bases, and 15 bases lay outside the gene matches. This CDR3 is 14 amino acids long. The CDR3 nucleotides are TGTGCCAGAGGCTCCCGGGACAGATTATCTAAGCAGTACTTC. It codes for CARGSRDRLSKQYF.

The chain joins TRBV28 to TRBJ1-6, with TRBD1 as a possible D gene (6 bases). Germline assignment: CDR1 MDHEN and CDR2 SYDVKM. The V end lost 7 bases, the J end lost 14 bases, and 21 bases lay between the germline ends. The length of the CDR3 is 14 residues. The CDR3 loop reads CASNSGHSRISLHF. The DNA of the CDR3 is TGTGCCAGCAACTCGGGACATTCTAGAATTTCCCTCCACTTT.

CDR3 in amino acids: CASSLGASGNTIYF. Here the CDR3 DNA reads TGTGCCAGTAGTTTGGGCGCCTCTGGAAACACCATATATTTT. The V and J genes are TRBV19 and TRBJ1-3; D unclear. CDR1 and CDR2 from the germline V gene are LNHDA and SQIVND (reference sequence). Trimming took off 5 bases at V and 0 bases at J, with 8 bases between the two ends. This CDR3 contains 14 residues.

The V and J genes are TRBV2 and TRBJ2-1; D remains unclear. The V end was cut by 6 bases, the J end by 9 bases, with 15 bases between. This CDR3 is built from 13 residues. CDR1 is SNHLY and CDR2 is FYNNEI in the germline V gene. For the CDR3, the DNA is TGTGCCAGCAGCAGCCCTTTGATCAGTGAGCAGTTCTTC. This codes for CASSSPLISEQFF.

The gene calls are TRBV10-2 and TRBJ2-7; D call uncertain. From germline, CDR1 is WSHSY and CDR2 SAAADI. CDR3 length equals 11 residues. Trimming cost V 2 bases and J 3 bases, with 2 bases left between them. Written as DNA, the CDR3 is TGCGCCAGCAGTGAGCTCTACGAGCAGTACTTC. Its protein product is CASSELYEQYF.

The chain links TRBV7-8 to TRBJ1-1; D is unresolved. Trimming took off 0 bases at V and 2 bases at J, with 13 bases between the two ends. The CDR3 is made up of 16 amino acids. Looked up from germline, CDR1 is SGHVS and CDR2 is FQNEAQ. The CDR3 spells CASSLALIGENTEAFF. The CDR3 DNA is TGTGCCAGCAGCTTAGCGTTAATCGGGGAAAACACTGAAGCTTTCTTT. Full variable domain (outside the CDR3, taken from reference TRBV7-8 and TRBJ1-1): GAGVSQSPRYKVAKRGQDVALRCDPISGHVSLFWYQQALGQGPEFLTYFQNEAQLDKSGLPSDRFFAERPEGSVSTLKIQRTQQEDSAVYLCASSLALIGENTEAFFGQGTRLTVV.

The chain is built from TRBV19 and TRBJ1-1, with TRBD1 identical over 7 bases. V shed 7 bases and J 2 bases; nucleotides not matched to a gene: 10. The V gene's germline CDR1 is LNHDA and CDR2 SQIVND (reference sequence). CDR3 size: 15 residues. CDR3 loop: CASTWAGGANTEAFF. The CDR3 DNA follows: TGTGCCAGTACTTGGGCAGGGGGAGCCAACACTGAAGCTTTCTTT.

The rearrangement links TRBV6-5 to TRBJ1-5; D call uncertain. The ends were cut back, 6 bases at V and 0 bases at J, with 9 bases in the middle. Germline V gene lookup returns CDR1 MNHEY and CDR2 SVGAGI. The CDR3 runs 14 residues. The CDR3 nucleotides are TGTGCCAGCAGCCCAGACGGTAGCAATCAGCCCCAGCATTTT. Amino acid sequence: CASSPDGSNQPQHF.

V is TRBV9 and J is TRBJ1-4; TRBD1 matches 7 bases. CDR3 length equals 14 residues. The junction had 7 bases not matched to a gene; V was cut back by 3 bases and J by 8 bases. Germline loops: CDR1 SGDLS, CDR2 YYNGEE. CDR3 amino acids: CASSADRVQEKLFF. The CDR3 DNA is TGTGCCAGCAGCGCTGACAGGGTTCAAGAAAAACTGTTTTTT.